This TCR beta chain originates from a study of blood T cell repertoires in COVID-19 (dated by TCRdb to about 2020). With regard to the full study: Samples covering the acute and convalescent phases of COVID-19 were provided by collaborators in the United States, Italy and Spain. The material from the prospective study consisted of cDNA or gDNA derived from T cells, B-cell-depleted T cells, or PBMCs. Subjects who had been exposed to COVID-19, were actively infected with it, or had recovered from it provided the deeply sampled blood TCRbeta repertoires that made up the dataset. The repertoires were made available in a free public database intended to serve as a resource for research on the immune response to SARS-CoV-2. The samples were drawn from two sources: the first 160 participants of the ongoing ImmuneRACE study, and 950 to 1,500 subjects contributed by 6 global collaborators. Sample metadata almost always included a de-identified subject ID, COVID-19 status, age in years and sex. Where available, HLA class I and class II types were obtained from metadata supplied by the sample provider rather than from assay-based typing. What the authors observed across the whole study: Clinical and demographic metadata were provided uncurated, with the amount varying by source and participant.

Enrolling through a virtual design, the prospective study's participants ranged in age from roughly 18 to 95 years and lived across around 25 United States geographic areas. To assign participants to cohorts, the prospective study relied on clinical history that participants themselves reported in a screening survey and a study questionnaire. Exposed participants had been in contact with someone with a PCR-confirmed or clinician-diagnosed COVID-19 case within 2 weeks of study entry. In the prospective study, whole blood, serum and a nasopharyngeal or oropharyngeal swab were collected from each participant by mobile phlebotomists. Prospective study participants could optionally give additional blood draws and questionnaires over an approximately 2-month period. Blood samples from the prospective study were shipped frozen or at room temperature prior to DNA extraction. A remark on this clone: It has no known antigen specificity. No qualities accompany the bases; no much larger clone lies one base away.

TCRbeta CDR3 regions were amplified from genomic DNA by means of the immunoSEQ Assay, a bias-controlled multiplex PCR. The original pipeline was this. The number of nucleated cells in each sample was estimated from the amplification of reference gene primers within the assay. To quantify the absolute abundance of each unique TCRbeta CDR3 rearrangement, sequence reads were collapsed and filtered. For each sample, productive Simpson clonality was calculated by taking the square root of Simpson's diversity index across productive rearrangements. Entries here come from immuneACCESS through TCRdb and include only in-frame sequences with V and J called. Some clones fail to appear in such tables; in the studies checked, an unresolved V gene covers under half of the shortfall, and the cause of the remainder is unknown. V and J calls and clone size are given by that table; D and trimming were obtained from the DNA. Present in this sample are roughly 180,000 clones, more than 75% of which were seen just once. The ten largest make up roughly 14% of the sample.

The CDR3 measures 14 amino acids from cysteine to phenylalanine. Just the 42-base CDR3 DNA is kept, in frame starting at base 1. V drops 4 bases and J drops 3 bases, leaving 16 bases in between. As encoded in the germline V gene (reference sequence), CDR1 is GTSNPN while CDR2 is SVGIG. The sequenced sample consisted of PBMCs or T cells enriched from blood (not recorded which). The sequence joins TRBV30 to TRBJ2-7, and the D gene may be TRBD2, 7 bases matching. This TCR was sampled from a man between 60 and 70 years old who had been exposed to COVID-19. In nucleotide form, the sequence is TGTGCCTGGAAGCCCTTGGGAGGGGGCTACGAGCAGTACTTC. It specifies CAWKPLGGGYEQYF. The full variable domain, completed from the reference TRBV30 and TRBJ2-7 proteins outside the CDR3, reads SQTIHQWPATLVQPVGSPLSLECTVEGTSNPNLYWYRQAAGRGLQLLFYSVGIGQISSEVPQNLSASRPQDRQFILSSKKLLLSDSGFYLCAWKPLGGGYEQYFGPGTRLTVT.